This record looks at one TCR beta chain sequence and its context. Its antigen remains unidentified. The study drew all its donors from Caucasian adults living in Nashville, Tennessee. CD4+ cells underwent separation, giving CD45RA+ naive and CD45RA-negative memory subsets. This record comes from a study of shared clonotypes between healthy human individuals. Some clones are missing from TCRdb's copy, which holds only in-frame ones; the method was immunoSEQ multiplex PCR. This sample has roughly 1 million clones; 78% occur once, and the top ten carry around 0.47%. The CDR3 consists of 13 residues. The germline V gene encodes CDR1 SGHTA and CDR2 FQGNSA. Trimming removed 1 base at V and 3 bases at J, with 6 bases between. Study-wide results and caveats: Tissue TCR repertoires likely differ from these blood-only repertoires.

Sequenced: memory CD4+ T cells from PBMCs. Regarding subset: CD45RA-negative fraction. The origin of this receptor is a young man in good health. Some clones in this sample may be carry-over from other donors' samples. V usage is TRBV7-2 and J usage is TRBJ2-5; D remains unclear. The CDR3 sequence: CASSLEREETQYF. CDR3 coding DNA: TGTGCCAGCAGCTTAGAACGAGAAGAGACCCAGTACTTC.